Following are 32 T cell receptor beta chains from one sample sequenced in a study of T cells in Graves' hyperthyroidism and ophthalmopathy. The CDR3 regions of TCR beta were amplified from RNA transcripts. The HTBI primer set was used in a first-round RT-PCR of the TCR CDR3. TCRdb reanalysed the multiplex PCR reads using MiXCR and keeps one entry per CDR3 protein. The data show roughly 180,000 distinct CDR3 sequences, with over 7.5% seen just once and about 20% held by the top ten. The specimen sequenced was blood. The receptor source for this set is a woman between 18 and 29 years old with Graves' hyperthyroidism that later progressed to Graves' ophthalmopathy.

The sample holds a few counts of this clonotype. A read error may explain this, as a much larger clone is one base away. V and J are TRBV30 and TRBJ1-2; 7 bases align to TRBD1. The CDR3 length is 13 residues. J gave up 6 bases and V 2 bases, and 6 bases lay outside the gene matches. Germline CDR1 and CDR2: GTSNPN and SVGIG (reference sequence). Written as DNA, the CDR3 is TGTGCCTGGAGTTTAGCCGGGACAGATGGCTACACCTTC. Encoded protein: CAWSLAGTDGYTF.

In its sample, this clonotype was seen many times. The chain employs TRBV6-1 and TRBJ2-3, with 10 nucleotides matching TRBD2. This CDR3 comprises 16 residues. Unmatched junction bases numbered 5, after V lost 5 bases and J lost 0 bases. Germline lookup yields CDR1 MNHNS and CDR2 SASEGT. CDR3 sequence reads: CASSSLAGVSTDTQYF. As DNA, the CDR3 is TGTGCCAGCAGTTCCCTAGCGGGGGTTAGCACAGATACGCAGTATTTT.

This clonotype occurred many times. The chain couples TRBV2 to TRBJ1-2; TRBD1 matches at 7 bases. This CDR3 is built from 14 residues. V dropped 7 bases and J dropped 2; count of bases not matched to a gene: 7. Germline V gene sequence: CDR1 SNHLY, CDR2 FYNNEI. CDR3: CASTRQGLNYGYTF. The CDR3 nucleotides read TGTGCCAGCACCCGACAGGGATTGAACTATGGCTACACCTTC.

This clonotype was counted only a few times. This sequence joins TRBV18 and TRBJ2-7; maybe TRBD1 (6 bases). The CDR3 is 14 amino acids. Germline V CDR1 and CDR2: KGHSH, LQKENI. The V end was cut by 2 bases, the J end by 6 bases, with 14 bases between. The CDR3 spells CASSPSGTSPEQYF. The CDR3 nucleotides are TGTGCCAGCTCACCATCGGGGACATCTCCCGAGCAGTACTTC.

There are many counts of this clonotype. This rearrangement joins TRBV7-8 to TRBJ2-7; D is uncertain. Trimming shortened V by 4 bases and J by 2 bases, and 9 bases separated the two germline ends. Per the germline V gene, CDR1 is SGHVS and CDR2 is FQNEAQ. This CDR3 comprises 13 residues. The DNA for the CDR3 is TGTGCCAGCAGCTCCCCGGTAACCTACGAGCAGTACTTC. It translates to CASSSPVTYEQYF.

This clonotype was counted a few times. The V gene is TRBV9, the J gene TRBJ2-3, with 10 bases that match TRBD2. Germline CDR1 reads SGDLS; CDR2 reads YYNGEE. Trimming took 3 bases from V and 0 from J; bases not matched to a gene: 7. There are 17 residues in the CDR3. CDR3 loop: CASSGPPSGGSTDTQYF. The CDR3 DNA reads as TGTGCCAGCAGCGGACCCCCTAGCGGGGGAAGCACAGATACGCAGTATTTT. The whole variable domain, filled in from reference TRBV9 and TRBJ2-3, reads DSGVTQTPKHLITATGQRVTLRCSPRSGDLSVYWYQQSLDQGLQFLIQYYNGEERAKGNILERFSAQQFPDLHSELNLSSLELGDSALYFCASSGPPSGGSTDTQYFGPGTRLTVL.

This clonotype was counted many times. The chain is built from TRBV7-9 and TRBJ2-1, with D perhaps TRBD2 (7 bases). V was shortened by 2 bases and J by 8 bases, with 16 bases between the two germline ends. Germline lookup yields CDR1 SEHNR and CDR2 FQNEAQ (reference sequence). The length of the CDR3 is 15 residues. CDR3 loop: CASSLRGATRDEQFF. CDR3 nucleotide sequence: TGTGCCAGCAGCTTACGGGGGGCCACGAGGGATGAGCAGTTCTTC. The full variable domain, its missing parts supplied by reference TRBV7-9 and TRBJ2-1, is DTGVSQNPRHKITKRGQNVTFRCDPISEHNRLYWYRQTLGQGPEFLTYFQNEAQLEKSRLLSDRFSAERPKGSFSTLEIQRTEQGDSAMYLCASSLRGATRDEQFFGPGTRLTVL.

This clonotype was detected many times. The CDR3 region is CSKGGGAYNEQFF. The CDR3 nucleotides read TGCAGTAAGGGAGGGGGGGCCTACAATGAGCAGTTCTTC. The chain uses TRBV20-1 and TRBJ2-1; D is perhaps TRBD2 (7 bases). Germline V gene sequence: CDR1 DFQATT, CDR2 SNEGSKA (reference sequence). This CDR3 is 13 amino acids long. The V gene lost 8 bases and the J gene lost 2 bases, with 13 bases spanning the gap.

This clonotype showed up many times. The CDR3 DNA reads TGTGCCAGTAGGAGCCCCGGGAGAAGGAATGAGCAGTTCTTC. As protein: CASRSPGRRNEQFF. V and J are TRBV19 and TRBJ2-1, with D possibly matching TRBD2 (6 bases). Deletions cut 6 bases from V and 7 bases from J, with 16 bases between. CDR1 LNHDA and CDR2 SQIVND come from the germline V gene (reference sequence). This CDR3 is 14 amino acids long.

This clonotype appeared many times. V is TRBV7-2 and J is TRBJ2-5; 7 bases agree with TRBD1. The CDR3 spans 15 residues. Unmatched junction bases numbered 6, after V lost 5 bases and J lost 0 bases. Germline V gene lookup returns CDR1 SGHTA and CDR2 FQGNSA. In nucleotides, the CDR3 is TGTGCCAGCAGCCAATCCGGGACAGACCAAGAGACCCAGTACTTC. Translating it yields CASSQSGTDQETQYF.

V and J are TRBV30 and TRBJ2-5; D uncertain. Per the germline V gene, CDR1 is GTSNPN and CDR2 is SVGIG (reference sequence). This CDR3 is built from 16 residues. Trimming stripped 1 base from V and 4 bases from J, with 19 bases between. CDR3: CAWSDPPRPWGETQYF. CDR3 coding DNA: TGTGCCTGGAGTGACCCTCCCCGGCCGTGGGGAGAGACCCAGTACTTC.

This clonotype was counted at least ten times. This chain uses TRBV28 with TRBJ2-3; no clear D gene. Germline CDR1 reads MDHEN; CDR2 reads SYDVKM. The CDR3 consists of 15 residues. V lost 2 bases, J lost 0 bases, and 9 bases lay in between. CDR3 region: CASSLSVVSTDTQYF. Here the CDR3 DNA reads TGTGCCAGCAGTTTAAGTGTGGTTAGCACAGATACGCAGTATTTT.

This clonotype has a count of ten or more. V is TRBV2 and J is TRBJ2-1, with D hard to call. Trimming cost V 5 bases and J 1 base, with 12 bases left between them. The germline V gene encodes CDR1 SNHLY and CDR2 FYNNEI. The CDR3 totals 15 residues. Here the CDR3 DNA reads TGTGCCAGCAGTCCTAGGATGGGGTCCTACAATGAGCAGTTCTTC. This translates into CASSPRMGSYNEQFF.

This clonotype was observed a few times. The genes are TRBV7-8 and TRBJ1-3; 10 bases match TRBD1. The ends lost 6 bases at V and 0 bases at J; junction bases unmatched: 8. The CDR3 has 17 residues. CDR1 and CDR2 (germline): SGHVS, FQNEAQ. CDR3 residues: CASSSGQGTFSGNTIYF. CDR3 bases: TGTGCCAGCAGTTCGGGACAGGGGACTTTCTCTGGAAACACCATATATTTT.

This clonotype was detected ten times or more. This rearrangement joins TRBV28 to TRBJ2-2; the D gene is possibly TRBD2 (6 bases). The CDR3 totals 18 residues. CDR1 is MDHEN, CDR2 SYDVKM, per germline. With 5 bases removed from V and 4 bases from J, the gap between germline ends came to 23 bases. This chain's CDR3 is CASSPLRVGRPSTGELFF. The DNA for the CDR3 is TGTGCCAGCAGTCCCCTGAGGGTGGGGAGGCCAAGCACCGGGGAGCTGTTTTTT.

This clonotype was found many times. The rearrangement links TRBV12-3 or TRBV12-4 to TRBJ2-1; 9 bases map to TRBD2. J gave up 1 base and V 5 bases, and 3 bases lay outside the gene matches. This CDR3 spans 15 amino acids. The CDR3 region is CASSRAGGSYNEQFF. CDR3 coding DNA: TGTGCCAGCAGTCGTGCGGGAGGGTCCTACAATGAGCAGTTCTTC.

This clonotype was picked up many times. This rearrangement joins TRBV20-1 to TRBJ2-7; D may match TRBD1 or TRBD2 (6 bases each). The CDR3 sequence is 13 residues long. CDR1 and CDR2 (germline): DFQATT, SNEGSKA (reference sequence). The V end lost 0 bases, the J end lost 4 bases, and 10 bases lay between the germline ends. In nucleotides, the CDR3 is TGCAGTGCTAGAGAAGGGGGGAAATACGAGCAGTACTTC. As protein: CSAREGGKYEQYF.

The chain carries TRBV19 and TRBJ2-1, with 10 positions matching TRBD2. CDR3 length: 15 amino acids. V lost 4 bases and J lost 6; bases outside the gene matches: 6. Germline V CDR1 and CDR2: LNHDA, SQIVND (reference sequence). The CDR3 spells CASSKRTSGGNEQFF. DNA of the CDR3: TGTGCCAGTAGTAAGCGGACTAGCGGTGGCAATGAGCAGTTCTTC.

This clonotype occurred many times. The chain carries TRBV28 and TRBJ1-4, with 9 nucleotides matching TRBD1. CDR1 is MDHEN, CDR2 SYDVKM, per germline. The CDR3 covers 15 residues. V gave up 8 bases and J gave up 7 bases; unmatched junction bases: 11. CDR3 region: CASGSLGTGSEKLFF. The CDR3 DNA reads TGTGCCAGCGGTAGTTTGGGGACAGGGAGTGAAAAACTGTTTTTT.

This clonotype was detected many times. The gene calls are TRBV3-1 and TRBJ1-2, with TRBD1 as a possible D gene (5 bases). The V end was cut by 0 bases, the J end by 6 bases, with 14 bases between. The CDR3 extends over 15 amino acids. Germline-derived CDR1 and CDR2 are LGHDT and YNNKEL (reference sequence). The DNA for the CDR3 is TGTGCCAGCAGCCAAGATTTAGTAAGGGGAAATGGCTACACCTTC. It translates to CASSQDLVRGNGYTF.

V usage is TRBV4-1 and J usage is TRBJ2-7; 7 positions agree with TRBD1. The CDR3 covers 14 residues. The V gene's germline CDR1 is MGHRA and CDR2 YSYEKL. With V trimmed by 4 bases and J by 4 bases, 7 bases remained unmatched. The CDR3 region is CASSLEGARYEQYF. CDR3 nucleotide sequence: TGCGCCAGCAGCCTTGAGGGGGCGCGATACGAGCAGTACTTC.

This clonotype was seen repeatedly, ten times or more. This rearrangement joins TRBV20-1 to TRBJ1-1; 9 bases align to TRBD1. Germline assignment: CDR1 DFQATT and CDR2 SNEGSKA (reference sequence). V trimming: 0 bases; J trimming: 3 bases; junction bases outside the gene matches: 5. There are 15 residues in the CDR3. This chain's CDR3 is CSARDIQGADTEAFF. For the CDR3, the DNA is TGCAGTGCTAGAGATATACAGGGGGCGGACACTGAAGCTTTCTTT.

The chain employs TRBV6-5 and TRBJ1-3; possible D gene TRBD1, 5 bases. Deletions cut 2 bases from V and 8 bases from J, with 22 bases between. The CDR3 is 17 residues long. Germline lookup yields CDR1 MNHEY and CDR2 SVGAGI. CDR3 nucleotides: TGTGCCAGCAGTTACACTGTGGTTAGGGGAATCGGGGACACCATATATTTT. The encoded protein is CASSYTVVRGIGDTIYF.

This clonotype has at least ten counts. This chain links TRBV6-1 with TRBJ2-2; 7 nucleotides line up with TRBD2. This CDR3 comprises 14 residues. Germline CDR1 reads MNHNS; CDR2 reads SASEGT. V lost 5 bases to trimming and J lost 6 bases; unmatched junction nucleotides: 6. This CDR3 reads CASSWRETAGELFF. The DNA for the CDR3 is TGTGCCAGCAGTTGGCGGGAGACGGCCGGGGAGCTGTTTTTT.

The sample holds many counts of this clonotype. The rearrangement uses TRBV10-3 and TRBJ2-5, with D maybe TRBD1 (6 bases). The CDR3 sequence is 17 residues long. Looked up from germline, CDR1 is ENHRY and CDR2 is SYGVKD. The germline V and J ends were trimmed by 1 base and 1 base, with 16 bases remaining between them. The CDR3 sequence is CAISEWDTKLAQETQYF. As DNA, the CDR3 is TGTGCCATCAGTGAGTGGGACACCAAGCTCGCCCAAGAGACCCAGTACTTC.

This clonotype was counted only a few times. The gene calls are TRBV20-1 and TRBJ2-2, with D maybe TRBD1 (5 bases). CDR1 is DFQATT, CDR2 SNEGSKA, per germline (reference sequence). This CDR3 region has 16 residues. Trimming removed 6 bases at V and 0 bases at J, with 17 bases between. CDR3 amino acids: CSAKDSYLANTGELFF. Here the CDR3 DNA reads TGCAGTGCAAAAGACAGCTACCTCGCGAACACCGGGGAGCTGTTTTTT.

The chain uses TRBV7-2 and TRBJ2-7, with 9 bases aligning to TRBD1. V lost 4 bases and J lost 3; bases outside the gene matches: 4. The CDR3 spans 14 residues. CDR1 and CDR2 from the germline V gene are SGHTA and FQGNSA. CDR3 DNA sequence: TGTGCCAGCAGCTCAGGGACAGGGCGCTACGAGCAGTACTTC. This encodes CASSSGTGRYEQYF.

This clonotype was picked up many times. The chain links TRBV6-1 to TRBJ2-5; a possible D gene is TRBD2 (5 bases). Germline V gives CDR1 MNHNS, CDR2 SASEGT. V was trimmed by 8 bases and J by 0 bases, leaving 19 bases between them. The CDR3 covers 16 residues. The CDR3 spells CASLGFSGDNQETQYF. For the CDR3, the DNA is TGTGCCAGCTTAGGTTTCTCCGGGGATAACCAAGAGACCCAGTACTTC.

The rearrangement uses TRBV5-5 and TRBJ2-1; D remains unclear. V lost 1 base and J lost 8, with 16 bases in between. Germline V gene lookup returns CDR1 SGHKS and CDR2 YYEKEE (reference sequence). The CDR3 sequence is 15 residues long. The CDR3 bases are TGTGCCAGCAGCTTGCGGCTACCGGATCAGTATGAGCAGTTCTTC. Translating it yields CASSLRLPDQYEQFF.

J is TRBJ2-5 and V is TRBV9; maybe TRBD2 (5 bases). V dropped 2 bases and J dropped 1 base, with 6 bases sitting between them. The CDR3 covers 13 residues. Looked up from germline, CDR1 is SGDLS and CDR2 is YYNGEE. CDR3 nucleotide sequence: TGTGCCAGCAGCGTTAGCGTCCAAGAGACCCAGTACTTC. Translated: CASSVSVQETQYF.

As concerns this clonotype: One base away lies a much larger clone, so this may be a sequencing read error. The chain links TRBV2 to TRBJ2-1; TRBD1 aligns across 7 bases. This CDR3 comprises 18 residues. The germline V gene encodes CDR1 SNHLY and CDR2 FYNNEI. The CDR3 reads CASSDGFLRQGSYSEQFF. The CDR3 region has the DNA TGTGCCAGCAGTGACGGGTTTTTGAGACAGGGATCCTACAGTGAGCAGTTCTTC.

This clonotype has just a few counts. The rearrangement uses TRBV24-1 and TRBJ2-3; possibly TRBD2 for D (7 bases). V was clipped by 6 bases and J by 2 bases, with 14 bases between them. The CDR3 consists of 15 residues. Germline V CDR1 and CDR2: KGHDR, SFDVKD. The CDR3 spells CATSWGGSITDTQYF. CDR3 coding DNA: TGTGCCACCAGTTGGGGGGGCAGTATCACAGATACGCAGTATTTT.